These 25 T cell receptor beta chains originate from one sample sequenced in a study of T cell responses to AZD1222 COVID-19 vaccine. TCRdb's copy holds only in-frame clones and misses some; the assay was immunoSEQ multiplex PCR. This sample has some 140,000 clones, with about nine tenths found just once. The sample here was peripheral blood, taken on day 0 of AZD1222 vaccination. The receptors stem from an adult in good health.

This sequence joins TRBV4-2 and TRBJ2-1; 9 nucleotides align to TRBD2. This CDR3 has 17 residues. The trim removed 0 bases at V and 7 bases at J, leaving 10 bases unmatched. CDR1 and CDR2 from the germline V gene are LGHNA and YNFKEQ. DNA for the CDR3: TGTGCCAGCAGCCAAGATCACCTGGCGGGGGGGCCAAATGAGCAGTTCTTC. As protein: CASSQDHLAGGPNEQFF.

The chain employs TRBV6-5 and TRBJ1-1, with 11 nucleotides matching TRBD1. Germline V gives CDR1 MNHEY, CDR2 SVGAGI. The CDR3 is made up of 15 amino acids. The V and J ends lost 8 bases and 5 bases, in that order; junction bases with no gene match: 10. CDR3 loop: CASLWGTGGFTEAFF. The CDR3 DNA reads TGTGCCAGCCTTTGGGGGACAGGGGGATTTACTGAAGCTTTCTTT.

DNA for the CDR3: TGTGCCAGCAGCCTAAGCGGGGGGGCTTTTAATGAGCAGTTCTTC. The encoded protein is CASSLSGGAFNEQFF. The chain uses TRBV7-2 and TRBJ2-1; 10 bases fit TRBD2. Per the germline V gene, CDR1 is SGHTA and CDR2 is FQGNSA. The junction had 8 bases not matched to a gene; V was cut back by 5 bases and J by 7 bases. There are 15 residues in the CDR3. Variable domain in full (rest from reference TRBV7-2 and TRBJ2-1): GAGVSQSPSNKVTEKGKDVELRCDPISGHTALYWYRQSLGQGLEFLIYFQGNSAPDKSGLPSDRFSAERTGGSVSTLTIQRTQQEDSAVYLCASSLSGGAFNEQFFGPGTRLTVL.

The chain combines TRBV7-2 with TRBJ2-7; TRBD1 aligns across 7 bases. Germline assignment: CDR1 SGHTA and CDR2 FQGNSA. V gave up 5 bases and J gave up 2 bases; unmatched junction bases: 12. CDR3 length: 16 amino acids. CDR3 coding DNA: TGTGCCAGCAGCGTCGGGTACAGGGGAGTACCCTACGAGCAGTACTTC. Its protein is CASSVGYRGVPYEQYF.

The chain combines TRBV2 with TRBJ2-3, with 12 bases lining up with TRBD2. After removal of 6 bases from V and 0 bases from J, the junction contained 4 bases not matched to a gene. The CDR3 sequence is 16 residues long. Germline V gene sequence: CDR1 SNHLY, CDR2 FYNNEI. CDR3 DNA: TGTGCCAGCAGGCTACTAGCGGGGGGAAGCACAGATACGCAGTATTTT. This sequence encodes CASRLLAGGSTDTQYF.

V usage is TRBV14 and J usage is TRBJ2-7; D is unresolved. The CDR3 spans 11 residues. The germline V gene has CDR1 SGHDN and CDR2 FVKESK. V dropped 3 bases and J dropped 7 bases, with 7 bases sitting between them. The CDR3 DNA sequence: TGTGCCAGCAGCCAGAGTACTGAGCAGTACTTC. Translating gives CASSQSTEQYF.

This chain links TRBV9 with TRBJ1-2; D is uncertain. Germline V gene sequence: CDR1 SGDLS, CDR2 YYNGEE. The length of the CDR3 is 13 residues. Trimming removed 0 bases from V and 8 bases from J, with 11 bases in between. CDR3 protein: CASSVGLSDGYTF. CDR3 DNA: TGTGCCAGCAGCGTAGGTTTGAGTGACGGCTACACCTTC. Full variable domain (outside the CDR3, taken from reference TRBV9 and TRBJ1-2): DSGVTQTPKHLITATGQRVTLRCSPRSGDLSVYWYQQSLDQGLQFLIQYYNGEERAKGNILERFSAQQFPDLHSELNLSSLELGDSALYFCASSVGLSDGYTFGSGTRLTVV.

The chain combines TRBV6-5 with TRBJ1-3, with 8 bases lining up with TRBD1. Germline values: CDR1 MNHEY, CDR2 SVGAGI. The CDR3 spans 14 residues. V trimming: 4 bases; J trimming: 3 bases; junction bases outside the gene matches: 2. The CDR3 DNA sequence: TGTGCCAGCAGTTTCGGACAGGGTGGAAACACCATATATTTT. Amino acids: CASSFGQGGNTIYF.

The V gene is TRBV6-2 or TRBV6-3, the J gene TRBJ2-1; D gene unclear. The germline V gene has CDR1 MNHEY and CDR2 SVGEGT. This CDR3 has 16 amino acids. V was pared by 2 bases and J by 5 bases, with 16 bases between. The CDR3 coding sequence is TGTGCCAGCAGTTACCGCGTCTCCTTCCAAAACAATGAGCAGTTCTTC. This sequence encodes CASSYRVSFQNNEQFF.

The chain recombines TRBV18 with TRBJ1-1; 8 nucleotides line up with TRBD1. V trimming: 4 bases; J trimming: 0 bases; junction bases outside the gene matches: 7. The germline CDR1 and CDR2 sequences are KGHSH and LQKENI. The CDR3 length is 16 residues. CDR3 loop: CASSQMTGAMNTEAFF. CDR3 nucleotide sequence: TGTGCCAGCTCACAGATGACAGGGGCCATGAACACTGAAGCTTTCTTT.

The chain uses TRBV3-1 (or the pseudogene TRBV3-2) and TRBJ1-1; no firm D call. The CDR3 covers 13 residues. Germline-derived CDR1 and CDR2 are LGHDT and YNNKEL (reference sequence). V lost 6 bases to trimming and J lost 1 base, with 9 bases between them. This CDR3 reads CASSFDGNTEAFF. The CDR3 nucleotides are TGTGCCAGCAGTTTCGACGGGAACACTGAAGCTTTCTTT.

The chain uses TRBV15 and TRBJ2-1; 7 bases are shared with TRBD1. Germline-derived CDR1 and CDR2 are LNHNV and YYDKDF (reference sequence). The ends lost 2 bases at V and 9 bases at J; junction bases unmatched: 13. The CDR3 length is 16 residues. In nucleotides, the CDR3 is TGTGCCACCAGCAGATCCCGGGACAGCGGCACCCCTGAGCAGTTCTTC. Translated: CATSRSRDSGTPEQFF. The variable domain in full, completed from reference TRBV15 and TRBJ2-1, reads DAMVIQNPRYQVTQFGKPVTLSCSQTLNHNVMYWYQQKSSQAPKLLFHYYDKDFNNEADTPDNFQSRRPNTSFCFLDIRSPGLGDTAMYLCATSRSRDSGTPEQFFGPGTRLTVL.

In its sample, this clone was seen a few times. The chain uses TRBV4-3 and TRBJ1-2; possibly TRBD1 for D (5 bases). Germline V gene data show CDR1 as LGHNA and CDR2 as YSLEER. V was pared by 8 bases and J by 6 bases, with 16 bases between. CDR3 length: 13 amino acids. CDR3 in DNA: TGCGCCAGCGGTCGGGACCTCTTAGATGGCTACACCTTC. The encoded protein is CASGRDLLDGYTF.

This clone occurred once. The V and J genes are TRBV27 and TRBJ2-6; D not resolved. CDR3 length: 15 residues. Germline CDR1 MNHEY, CDR2 SMNVEV (reference sequence). V was clipped by 4 bases and J by 2 bases, with 9 bases between them. This CDR3 reads CASSYVGAGANVLTF. The CDR3, as DNA: TGTGCCAGCAGTTATGTGGGCGCTGGGGCCAACGTCCTGACTTTC. Supplemented by reference TRBV27 and TRBJ2-6, the full variable domain reads EAQVTQNPRYLITVTGKKLTVTCSQNMNHEYMSWYRQDPGLGLRQIYYSMNVEVTDKGDVPEGYKVSRKEKRNFPLILESPSPNQTSLYFCASSYVGAGANVLTFGAGSRLTVL.

The J gene is TRBJ2-1, the V gene TRBV19; TRBD1 matches 8 bases. CDR1 LNHDA and CDR2 SQIVND come from the germline V gene (reference sequence). V gave up 5 bases and J gave up 3 bases; unmatched junction bases: 9. The CDR3 has 16 residues. The CDR3 nucleotides are TGTGCCAGTAGTCTACATGGACAGGGTGGCTACAATGAGCAGTTCTTC. It codes for CASSLHGQGGYNEQFF.

CDR3 amino acids: CSVETDEQFF. The CDR3 bases are TGCAGCGTTGAAACGGATGAGCAGTTCTTC. The chain couples TRBV29-1 to TRBJ2-1; D is undetermined. The germline V gene encodes CDR1 SQVTM and CDR2 ANQGSEA. CDR3 length equals 10 residues. V shed 2 bases and J shed 8 bases, with 4 bases lying between them.

The V gene is TRBV5-1, the J gene TRBJ2-7; 7 bases agree with TRBD1. The CDR3 has 16 residues. CDR1 is SGHRS, CDR2 YFSETQ, per germline. V dropped 2 bases and J dropped 2; count of bases not matched to a gene: 10. CDR3 DNA sequence: TGCGCCAGCAGCTTAGGGGCTCAGGGGGTAACCTACGAGCAGTACTTC. Translating it yields CASSLGAQGVTYEQYF.

CDR3 in amino acids: CASSPGLGETQYF. The DNA of the CDR3 is TGCGCCAGCAGCCCCGGTCTCGGAGAGACCCAGTACTTC. The J gene is TRBJ2-5, the V gene TRBV4-3; D remains ambiguous. This CDR3 region has 13 residues. The germline V gene encodes CDR1 LGHNA and CDR2 YSLEER. The V end lost 4 bases, the J end lost 4 bases, and 10 bases lay between the germline ends.

The chain uses TRBV28 and TRBJ2-2; 7 nucleotides match TRBD1. The CDR3 loop spans 14 amino acids. CDR1 MDHEN and CDR2 SYDVKM come from the germline V gene. V gave up 5 bases and J gave up 6 bases; unmatched junction bases: 6. The CDR3 DNA follows: TGTGCCAGCAGTCCCGCAGGGGGACCCGGGGAGCTGTTTTTT. It codes for CASSPAGGPGELFF.

The rearrangement links TRBV20-1 to TRBJ1-4; the D is unclear. V was cut by 6 bases and J by 3 bases, with 2 bases left in between. Per the germline V gene, CDR1 is DFQATT and CDR2 is SNEGSKA (reference sequence). The CDR3 sequence is 10 residues long. CDR3 bases: TGCAGTGCCTCTAATGAAAAACTGTTTTTT. It yields the protein CSASNEKLFF.

V is TRBV6-2 or TRBV6-3 and J is TRBJ2-2; 10 nucleotides agree with TRBD2. CDR3 size: 18 residues. Losses at the gene ends were 2 bases for V and 0 bases for J; bases not matched to a gene: 6. The germline V gene encodes CDR1 MNHEY and CDR2 SVGEGT. CDR3 DNA sequence: TGTGCCAGCAGTTACCTAGCGGGGGTCCCCGCGAACACCGGGGAGCTGTTTTTT. It codes for CASSYLAGVPANTGELFF.

This sequence joins TRBV19 and TRBJ2-1; the D is unclear. V lost 4 bases and J 5 bases, leaving 12 bases between the germline ends. The CDR3 consists of 14 residues. Germline V gene data show CDR1 as LNHDA and CDR2 as SQIVND (reference sequence). The chain's CDR3 is CASSSQDTNNEQFF. The CDR3 nucleotides are TGTGCCAGTAGTAGTCAAGATACGAACAATGAGCAGTTCTTC.

Remarks on this clone: In the same sample, other DNA sequences code for this CDR3. The chain uses TRBV28 and TRBJ1-2, with 12 bases fitting TRBD1. CDR3 length: 14 residues. Germline CDR1 and CDR2: MDHEN and SYDVKM. The trim removed 3 bases at V and 8 bases at J, leaving 4 bases unmatched. The CDR3 DNA reads TGTGCCAGCAGTTTGGGACAGGGGGCGAGGGGCTACACCTTC. It codes for CASSLGQGARGYTF.

The chain couples TRBV9 to TRBJ1-2; the D gene is possibly TRBD1 (5 bases). The V end was cut by 3 bases, the J end by 8 bases, with 17 bases between. Looked up from germline, CDR1 is SGDLS and CDR2 is YYNGEE. The CDR3 runs to 14 residues. CDR3 coding DNA: TGTGCCAGCAGCGGACAGCCCTACTATGTAGGCTACACCTTC. Translated: CASSGQPYYVGYTF.

V gene TRBV7-2 combines with J gene TRBJ1-4; the D is unclear. CDR3 length equals 15 residues. Germline V CDR1 and CDR2: SGHTA, FQGNSA. Trimming left V 0 bases short and J 3 bases short, with 8 bases between. CDR3 protein: CASSLAGGPNEKLFF. CDR3 coding DNA: TGTGCCAGCAGCTTAGCGGGAGGTCCTAATGAAAAACTGTTTTTT.